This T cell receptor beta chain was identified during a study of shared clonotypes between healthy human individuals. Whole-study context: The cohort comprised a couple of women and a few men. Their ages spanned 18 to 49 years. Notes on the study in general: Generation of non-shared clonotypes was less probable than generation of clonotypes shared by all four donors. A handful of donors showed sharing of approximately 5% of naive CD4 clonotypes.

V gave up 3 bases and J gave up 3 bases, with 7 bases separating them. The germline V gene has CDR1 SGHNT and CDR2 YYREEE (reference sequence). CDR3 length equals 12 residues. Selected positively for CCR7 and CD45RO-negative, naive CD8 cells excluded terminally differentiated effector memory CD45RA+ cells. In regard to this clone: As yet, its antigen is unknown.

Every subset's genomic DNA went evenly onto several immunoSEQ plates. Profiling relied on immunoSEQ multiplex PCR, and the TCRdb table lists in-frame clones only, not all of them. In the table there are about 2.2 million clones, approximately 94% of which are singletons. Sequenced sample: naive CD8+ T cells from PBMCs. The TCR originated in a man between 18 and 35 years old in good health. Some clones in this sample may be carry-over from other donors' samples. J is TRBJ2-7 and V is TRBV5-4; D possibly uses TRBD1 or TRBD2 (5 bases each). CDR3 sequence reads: CASSWGRYEQYF. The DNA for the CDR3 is TGTGCCAGCAGCTGGGGACGCTACGAGCAGTACTTC.